This entry describes one T cell receptor beta chain. The method was immunoSEQ multiplex PCR; TCRdb's version includes in-frame clones alone and lacks a portion of them. The sample includes over 35,000 clones, about 80% seen only once; the top ten take around 24%. This record belongs to a study of blood T cell repertoires in COVID-19. In the study overall: Sites in the United States, Italy and Spain provided acute and convalescent COVID-19 samples.

CDR3 length: 20 residues. Germline trimming cut 4 bases from V and 0 bases from J; bases unmatched to any gene: 14. In germline, CDR1 is LNHDA, CDR2 SQIVND (reference sequence). The gene calls are TRBV19 and TRBJ2-4; 11 positions agree with TRBD2. This clonotype was sampled from a human donor with acute or convalescent COVID-19. The donor label of this sample is uncertain. Sequenced: peripheral blood. CDR3 region: CASSRGLAAFFTVAKNIQYF. CDR3 nucleotides: TGTGCCAGTAGTAGGGGACTAGCGGCTTTTTTTACCGTAGCCAAAAACATTCAGTACTTC.